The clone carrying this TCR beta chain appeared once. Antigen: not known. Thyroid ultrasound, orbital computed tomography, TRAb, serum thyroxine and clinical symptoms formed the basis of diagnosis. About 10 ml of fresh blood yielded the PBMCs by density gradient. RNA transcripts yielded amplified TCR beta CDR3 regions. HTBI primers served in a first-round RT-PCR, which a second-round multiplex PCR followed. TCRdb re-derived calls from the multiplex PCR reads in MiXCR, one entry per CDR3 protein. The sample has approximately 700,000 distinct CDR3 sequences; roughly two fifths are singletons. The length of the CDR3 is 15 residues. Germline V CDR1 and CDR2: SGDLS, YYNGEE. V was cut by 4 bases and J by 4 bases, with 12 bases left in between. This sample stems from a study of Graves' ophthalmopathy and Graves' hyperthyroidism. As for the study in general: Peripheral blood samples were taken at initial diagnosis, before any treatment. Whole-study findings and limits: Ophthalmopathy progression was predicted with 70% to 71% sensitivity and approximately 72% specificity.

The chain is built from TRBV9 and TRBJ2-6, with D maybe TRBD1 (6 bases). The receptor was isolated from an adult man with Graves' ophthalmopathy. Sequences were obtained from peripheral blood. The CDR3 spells CASSPVRGGANVLTF. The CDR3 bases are TGTGCCAGCAGCCCAGTCAGGGGAGGGGCCAACGTCCTGACTTTC.